These 13 T cell receptor beta chains came from one sample sequenced in a study of T cell repertoires in cytomegalovirus infection. TCRdb processed the reads anew with MiXCR; each CDR3 protein has one entry. This sample has approximately 550,000 distinct CDR3 sequences, with about 15% found just once. Source material: CD8+ T cells from PBMCs. The origin of the receptors is a human donor in good health (CMV status not recorded). Some clones in this sample may be carry-over from other donors' samples.

At least ten counts were recorded for this clonotype. The chain recombines TRBV29-1 with TRBJ2-1, with TRBD2 identical over 10 bases. The V gene end was trimmed by 2 bases and the J gene end by 3 bases; junction bases not matched to a gene: 13. There are 18 residues in the CDR3. In germline, CDR1 is SQVTM, CDR2 ANQGSEA. Here the CDR3 reads CSVEPRLAGEGDYNEQFF. The CDR3 DNA reads TGCAGCGTTGAACCCCGGCTAGCGGGAGAGGGAGACTACAATGAGCAGTTCTTC.

The V gene is TRBV13, the J gene TRBJ2-7; the D is unclear. Looked up from germline, CDR1 is PRHDT and CDR2 is FYEKMQ (reference sequence). CDR3 length equals 14 residues. V was trimmed by 2 bases and J by 0 bases, leaving 8 bases between them. CDR3 in DNA: TGTGCCAGCAGCTTACAGACGAGCTCCTACGAGCAGTACTTC. Translating gives CASSLQTSSYEQYF.

This clonotype was recorded at least ten times. J is TRBJ1-1 and V is TRBV7-3; D uncertain. Germline-derived CDR1 and CDR2 are SGHTA and FQGTGA. V lost 1 base, J lost 8 bases, and 17 bases lay in between. The CDR3 runs 15 residues. This CDR3 is CASSLIGVRAAEAFF. The CDR3 bases are TGTGCCAGCAGCTTAATCGGGGTCAGAGCAGCGGAAGCTTTCTTT.

Points on this clonotype: A single base separates this from a much larger clone, so it may be a read error. This chain connects TRBV12-3 or TRBV12-4 to TRBJ2-7; TRBD2 aligns across 7 bases. CDR3 length: 14 amino acids. V shed 2 bases and J 9 bases; nucleotides not matched to a gene: 10. The CDR3 is CASSLTGGKDGQYF. DNA for the CDR3: TGTGCCAGCAGTTTAACGGGAGGTAAGGACGGGCAGTACTTC.

This clonotype was counted between two and nine times. This chain links TRBV6-6 with TRBJ2-7, with TRBD2 identical over 9 bases. Trimming cost V 0 bases and J 3 bases; bases outside gene matches: 6. The germline V gene encodes CDR1 MNHNY and CDR2 SVGAGI (reference sequence). The CDR3 contains 16 residues. The CDR3 reads CASSYSIAGVGYEQYF. In DNA, the CDR3 is TGTGCCAGCAGTTACTCGATAGCGGGAGTGGGCTACGAGCAGTACTTC.

Comments on this clonotype: A much larger clone lies one base from this, so it may be a read error. The chain links TRBV5-4 to TRBJ2-1; 13 nucleotides align to TRBD2. This CDR3 is 18 amino acids long. The V gene's germline CDR1 is SGHNT and CDR2 YYREEE (reference sequence). CDR3 DNA: TGTGCCAGCAGCCTTTGGACTAGCGGGAGAGAATCCTACAATGTGCAGTTCTTC. This translates into CASSLWTSGRESYNVQFF.

This clonotype was detected only a few times. The chain combines TRBV20-1 with TRBJ2-7, with D unclear. This CDR3 contains 14 residues. Germline V gives CDR1 DFQATT, CDR2 SNEGSKA (reference sequence). The V and J ends lost 5 bases and 0 bases respectively, with 14 bases between them. The CDR3 reads CSASGPLSSYEQYF. The DNA of the CDR3 is TGCAGTGCTTCCGGACCGCTGAGCTCCTACGAGCAGTACTTC.

Notes on this clonotype: At one end, the junction sequence differs from germline, possibly due to a read error. The genes are TRBV27 and TRBJ1-2; TRBD1 might be the D (5 bases). This CDR3 has 16 residues. In germline, CDR1 is MNHEY, CDR2 SMNVEV (reference sequence). CDR3 residues: CDSSPSRGQGVYGYTF. As DNA, the CDR3 is TGTGACAGCAGTCCGTCGCGGGGCCAGGGTGTGTATGGCTACACCTTC.

This clonotype was seen many times. The V gene is TRBV10-3, the J gene TRBJ2-7; possible D gene TRBD1, 6 bases. Trimming stripped 1 base from V and 3 bases from J, with 19 bases between. The CDR3 loop spans 17 amino acids. CDR1 is ENHRY, CDR2 SYGVKD, per germline. CDR3 nucleotides: TGTGCCATCAGTGAGTGTGCCTGGACAGTCGTTTACTACGAGCAGTACTTC. It codes for CAISECAWTVVYYEQYF.

The chain couples TRBV27 to TRBJ2-3; possible D gene TRBD1, 5 bases. V shed 5 bases and J shed 2 bases, with 11 bases lying between them. The germline V gene has CDR1 MNHEY and CDR2 SMNVEV (reference sequence). The CDR3 is 14 amino acids. The CDR3 bases are TGTGCCAGCAGTGGACAAAGACTCACAGATACGCAGTATTTT. Protein: CASSGQRLTDTQYF.

On this clonotype itself: A much larger clonotype is one base distant, so this may be a read error. V is TRBV7-4 and J is TRBJ1-2, with D unresolved. Germline CDR1 SGHVT, CDR2 SQSDAQ. CDR3 length: 11 amino acids. The V gene lost 5 bases and the J gene lost 10 bases, with 11 bases spanning the gap. CDR3 nucleotide sequence: TGTGCCAGCAGCCTAGGTCGTGTCTACACCTTC. This sequence encodes CASSLGRVYTF.

This clonotype was seen ten or more times. The rearrangement joins TRBV7-8 to TRBJ1-3, with D uncertain. Between the trimmed V and J ends, which lost 3 bases and 0 bases, there was a span of 3 bases. The germline CDR1 and CDR2 sequences are SGHVS and FQNEAQ. This CDR3 spans 13 amino acids. The CDR3 loop is CASSLNSGNTIYF. DNA of the CDR3: TGTGCCAGCAGCTTGAACTCTGGAAACACCATATATTTT.

In this sample, this clonotype turned up a few times. V gene TRBV27 combines with J gene TRBJ2-5; D is undetermined. The V end was cut by 3 bases, the J end by 5 bases, with 10 bases between. Per the germline V gene, CDR1 is MNHEY and CDR2 is SMNVEV (reference sequence). The CDR3 has 13 residues. In nucleotides, the CDR3 is TGTGCCAGCAGTTTCCGCCCCGAGGAGACCCAGTACTTC. This gives the protein CASSFRPEETQYF.